The TCR beta chain under discussion was sequenced for a study of Ad26.COV2.S vaccination and SARS-CoV-2 variants. Study at large: Among those in the COV1001 Ad26.COV2.S trial arm was the donor. In the study, Ad26.COV2.S was injected intramuscularly once, or twice 56 days apart.

This CDR3 spans 18 amino acids. V gave up 2 bases and J gave up 0 bases; unmatched junction bases: 6. The germline V gene has CDR1 MDHEN and CDR2 SYDVKM. The method was immunoSEQ multiplex PCR; TCRdb's version includes in-frame clones alone and lacks a portion of them. The top ten hold roughly 3.9% of the sample, which has roughly 400,000 clones, roughly 91% seen once. Noted treatment: 19 received Ad26.COV2.S at low or high dose, single or two shots; roughly 5 received placebo; per-sample allocation not given. Day 63 after the first vaccine or placebo injection was the time point for sampling. Wuhan-strain SARS-CoV-2 spike was expressed by the Ad26 vector that made up the vaccine.

The source material was peripheral blood, sampled in a trial of Ad26.COV2.S vaccine versus placebo. The V gene is TRBV28, the J gene TRBJ2-6; 8 nucleotides align to TRBD1. The clonotype originates from a person between 18 and 60 years old who received the Ad26.COV2.S COVID-19 vaccine or a placebo. CDR3 residues: CASSLDRGTSSGANVLTF. The CDR3 nucleotides are TGTGCCAGCAGTTTAGACAGGGGCACTAGCTCTGGGGCCAACGTCCTGACTTTC.